The clone carrying this T cell receptor beta chain was recorded at least ten times. These data originate in a study of HIV-infected children after antiretroviral therapy interruption. This sample's treatment: PENTA 11 planned treatment interruption arm or continuous ART arm. There are 17 residues in the CDR3. The V gene's germline CDR1 is DFQATT and CDR2 SNEGSKA (reference sequence). The junction had 11 bases not matched to a gene; V was cut back by 2 bases and J by 1 base. A 3' RACE protocol on RNA, with unique molecular identifiers, produced the TCR library. Each CDR3 protein gets one entry after TCRdb re-called the 3' RACE reads with MiXCR. Here the sample spans some 38,000 distinct CDR3 sequences, approximately 7% being singletons.

This sample comprised CD45RA+ CD4+ T cells from PBMCs, pooled from several time points, obtained from a donor given antiretroviral therapy, either interrupted or continuous. Subset: naive CD4+ CD45RA+ CD45RO- T cells. The receptor was derived from a pool of human donors with HIV. This chain uses TRBV20-1 with TRBJ1-5; 7 positions agree with TRBD1. CDR3 sequence: CSARHPGTAGSNQPQHF. The CDR3 DNA is TGCAGTGCTAGACATCCCGGGACAGCCGGCAGCAATCAGCCCCAGCATTTT.